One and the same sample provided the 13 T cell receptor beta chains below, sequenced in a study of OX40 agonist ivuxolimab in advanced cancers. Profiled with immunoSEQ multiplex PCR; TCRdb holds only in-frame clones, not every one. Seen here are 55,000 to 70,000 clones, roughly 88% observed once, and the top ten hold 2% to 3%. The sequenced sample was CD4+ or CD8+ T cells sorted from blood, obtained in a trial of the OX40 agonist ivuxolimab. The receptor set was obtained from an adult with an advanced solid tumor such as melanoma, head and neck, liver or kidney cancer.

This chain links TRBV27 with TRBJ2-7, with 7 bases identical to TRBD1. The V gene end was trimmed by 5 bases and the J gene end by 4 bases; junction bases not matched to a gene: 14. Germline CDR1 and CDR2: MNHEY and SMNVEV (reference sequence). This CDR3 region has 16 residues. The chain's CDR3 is CASSARQDRAPYEQYF. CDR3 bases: TGTGCCAGCAGTGCCCGACAAGACAGGGCGCCGTACGAGCAGTACTTC.

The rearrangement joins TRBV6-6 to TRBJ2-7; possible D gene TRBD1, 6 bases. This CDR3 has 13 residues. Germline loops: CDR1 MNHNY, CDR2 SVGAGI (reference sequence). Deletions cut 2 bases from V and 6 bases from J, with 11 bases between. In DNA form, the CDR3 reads TGTGCCAGCAGTTACGGGCAGGGGAGCGAGCAGTACTTC. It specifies CASSYGQGSEQYF.

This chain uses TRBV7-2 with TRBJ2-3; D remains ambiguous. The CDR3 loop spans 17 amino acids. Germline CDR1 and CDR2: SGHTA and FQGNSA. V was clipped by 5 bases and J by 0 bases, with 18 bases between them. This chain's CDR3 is CASSTPLGRRSTDTQYF. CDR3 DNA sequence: TGTGCCAGCAGCACTCCTTTGGGCAGGCGAAGCACAGATACGCAGTATTTT.

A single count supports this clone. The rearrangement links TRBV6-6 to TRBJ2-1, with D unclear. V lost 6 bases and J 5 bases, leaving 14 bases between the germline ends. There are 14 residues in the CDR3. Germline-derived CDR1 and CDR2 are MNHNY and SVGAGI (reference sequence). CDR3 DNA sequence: TGTGCCAGCAGCCTAGACTCGAACCACAATGAGCAGTTCTTC. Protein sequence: CASSLDSNHNEQFF.

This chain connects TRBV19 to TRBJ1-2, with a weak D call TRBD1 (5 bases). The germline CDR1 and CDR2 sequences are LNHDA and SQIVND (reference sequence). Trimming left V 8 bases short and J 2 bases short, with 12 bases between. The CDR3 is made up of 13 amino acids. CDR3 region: CASLRGDNYGYTF. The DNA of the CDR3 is TGTGCCAGTCTCCGAGGGGACAACTATGGCTACACCTTC.

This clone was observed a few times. The CDR3 bases are TGCGCCAGCAGCCACCCTCGAAGGACAGGGCGTTCACCCCTCCACTTT. Translation: CASSHPRRTGRSPLHF. This chain links TRBV4-1 with TRBJ1-6, with 8 bases that match TRBD1. The CDR3 runs to 16 residues. Germline assignment: CDR1 MGHRA and CDR2 YSYEKL. Unmatched junction bases numbered 10, after V lost 3 bases and J lost 9 bases.

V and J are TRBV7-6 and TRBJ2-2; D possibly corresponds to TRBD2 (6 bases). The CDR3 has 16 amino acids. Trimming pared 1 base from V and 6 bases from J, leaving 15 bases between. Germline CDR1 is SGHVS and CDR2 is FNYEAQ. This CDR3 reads CASSLGATEGAGELFF. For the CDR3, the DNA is TGTGCCAGCAGCTTAGGGGCGACGGAGGGAGCCGGGGAGCTGTTTTTT.

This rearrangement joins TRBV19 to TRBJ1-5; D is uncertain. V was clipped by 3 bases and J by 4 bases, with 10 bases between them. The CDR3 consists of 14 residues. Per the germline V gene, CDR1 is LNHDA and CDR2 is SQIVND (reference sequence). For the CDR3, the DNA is TGTGCCAGTAGTATTAAGGACGGGAATCAGCCCCAGCATTTT. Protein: CASSIKDGNQPQHF.

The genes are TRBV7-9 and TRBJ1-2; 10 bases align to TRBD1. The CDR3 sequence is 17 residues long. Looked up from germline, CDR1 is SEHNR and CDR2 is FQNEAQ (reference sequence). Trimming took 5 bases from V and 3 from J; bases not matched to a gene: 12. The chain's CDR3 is CASSPSRDRGRDYGYTF. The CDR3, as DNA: TGTGCCAGCAGCCCGTCCCGGGACAGGGGAAGGGACTATGGCTACACCTTC.

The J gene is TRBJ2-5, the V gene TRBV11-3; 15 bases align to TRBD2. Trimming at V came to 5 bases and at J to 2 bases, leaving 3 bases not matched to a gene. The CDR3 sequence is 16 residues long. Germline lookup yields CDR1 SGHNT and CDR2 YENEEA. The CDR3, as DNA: TGTGCCAGCAGCCTCGGGACTAGCGGGGGGCAAGAGACCCAGTACTTC. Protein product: CASSLGTSGGQETQYF.

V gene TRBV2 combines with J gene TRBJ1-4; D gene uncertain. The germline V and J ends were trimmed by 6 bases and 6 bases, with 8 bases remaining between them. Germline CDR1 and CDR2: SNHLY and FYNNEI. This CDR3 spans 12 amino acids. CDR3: CASRASDEKLFF. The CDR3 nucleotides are TGTGCCAGCAGGGCCTCGGATGAAAAACTGTTTTTT. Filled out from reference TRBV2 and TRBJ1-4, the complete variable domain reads EPEVTQTPSHQVTQMGQEVILRCVPISNHLYFYWYRQILGQKVEFLVSFYNNEISEKSEIFDDQFSVERPDGSNFTLKIRSTKLEDSAMYFCASRASDEKLFFGSGTQLSVL.

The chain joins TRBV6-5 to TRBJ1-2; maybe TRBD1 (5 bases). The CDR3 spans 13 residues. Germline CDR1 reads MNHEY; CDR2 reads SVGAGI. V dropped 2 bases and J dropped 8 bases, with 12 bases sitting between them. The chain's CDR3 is CASSYTAGRGYTF. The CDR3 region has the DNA TGTGCCAGCAGTTACACGGCAGGGAGGGGCTACACCTTC.

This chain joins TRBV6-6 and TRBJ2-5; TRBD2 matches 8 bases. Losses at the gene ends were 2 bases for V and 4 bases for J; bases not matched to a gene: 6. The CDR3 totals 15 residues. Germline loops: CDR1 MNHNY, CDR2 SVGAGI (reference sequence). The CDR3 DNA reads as TGTGCCAGCAGTTACGATAGGCGGGGGGCAGAGACCCAGTACTTC. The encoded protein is CASSYDRRGAETQYF.